One and the same sample provided the 32 T cell receptor beta chains below, sequenced in a study of T cells in Graves' hyperthyroidism and ophthalmopathy. TCR beta CDR3 sequences were amplified from RNA transcripts. RT-PCR in the first round (using the HTBI primer set) targeted the TCR CDR3. TCRdb called the multiplex PCR reads again in MiXCR, with one record for every CDR3 protein. The sample comprises about 400,000 distinct CDR3 sequences, approximately 16% of which are singletons, and 15% to 20% rests with the top ten. The source material was blood. Receptors originate from a woman in her sixties or seventies with Graves' ophthalmopathy.

This clonotype has at least ten counts. The chain recombines TRBV27 with TRBJ2-1, with D possibly TRBD2 on 5 matching bases. The CDR3 has 14 amino acids. The V end was cut by 0 bases, the J end by 2 bases, with 5 bases between. CDR1 is MNHEY and CDR2 is SMNVEV in the germline V gene (reference sequence). The CDR3 reads CASSLSSAYNEQFF. The CDR3 nucleotides read TGTGCCAGCAGTTTATCTAGCGCCTACAATGAGCAGTTCTTC.

This chain uses TRBV4-1 with TRBJ2-7; 12 nucleotides line up with TRBD1. Germline CDR1 is MGHRA and CDR2 is YSYEKL. Germline trimming cut 4 bases from V and 3 bases from J; bases unmatched to any gene: 7. The CDR3 is 16 residues long. The CDR3 sequence: CASSLAGTGGFYEQYF. Here the CDR3 DNA reads TGCGCCAGCAGCCTCGCCGGGACAGGGGGCTTCTACGAGCAGTACTTC.

This clonotype was counted between two and nine times. The V and J genes are TRBV6-2 or TRBV6-3 and TRBJ2-1; tentative D call: TRBD2 (6 bases). Germline V gene sequence: CDR1 MNHEY, CDR2 SVGEGT. The CDR3 sequence is 15 residues long. For the CDR3, the DNA is TGTGGGGGCGGGACTCTACGCTTCTCCTACAATGAGCAGTTCTTC. Translation: CGGGTLRFSYNEQFF.

This clonotype has at least ten counts. The chain couples TRBV20-1 to TRBJ2-7; 13 positions match TRBD2. This CDR3 is built from 18 residues. CDR1 is DFQATT and CDR2 is SNEGSKA in the germline V gene (reference sequence). Losses at the gene ends were 1 base for V and 0 bases for J; bases not matched to a gene: 9. The CDR3 nucleotides read TGCAGTGCTAGAGGGTCCGGGACTAGCGGGGAGAACTCCTACGAGCAGTACTTC. It is translated as CSARGSGTSGENSYEQYF.

The gene calls are TRBV29-1 and TRBJ2-5; D not certain. This CDR3 comprises 10 residues. CDR1 is SQVTM and CDR2 is ANQGSEA in the germline V gene. Trimming removed 7 bases at V and 3 bases at J, with 6 bases between. This CDR3 is CSAHEETQYF. In DNA form, the CDR3 reads TGCAGCGCCCACGAAGAGACCCAGTACTTC. The entire variable domain, with the rest obtained from reference TRBV29-1 and TRBJ2-5, is as follows: SAVISQKPSRDICQRGTSLTIQCQVDSQVTMMFWYRQQPGQSLTLIATANQGSEATYESGFVIDKFPISRPNLTFSTLTVSNMSPEDSSIYLCSAHEETQYFGPGTRLLVL.

This clonotype has at least ten counts. V and J are TRBV6-2 or TRBV6-3 and TRBJ2-2; the D gene is possibly TRBD2 (6 bases). CDR3 length equals 17 residues. Trimming removed 4 bases at V and 2 bases at J, with 17 bases between. Germline assignment: CDR1 MNHEY and CDR2 SVGEGT. CDR3 region: CASSSPGTPKNTGELFF. The CDR3 DNA reads as TGTGCCAGCAGTTCTCCTGGGACTCCCAAAAACACCGGGGAGCTGTTTTTT.

In its sample, this clonotype was seen many times. This rearrangement joins TRBV5-1 to TRBJ2-1, with a weak D call TRBD2 (6 bases). CDR1 SGHRS and CDR2 YFSETQ come from the germline V gene. This CDR3 has 14 residues. V lost 2 bases, J lost 6 bases, and 12 bases lay in between. This chain's CDR3 is CASSFFGSGNEQFF. The CDR3 coding sequence is TGCGCCAGCAGCTTTTTCGGGAGCGGCAATGAGCAGTTCTTC.

The chain has TRBV6-1 and TRBJ2-1; TRBD2 matches at 7 bases. The CDR3 covers 13 residues. Trimming at V came to 9 bases and at J to 8 bases, leaving 10 bases not matched to a gene. The germline V gene encodes CDR1 MNHNS and CDR2 SASEGT. The CDR3 DNA reads as TGTGCCAGTAGCCCGGGAGGACGGGATGAGCAGTTCTTC. It translates to CASSPGGRDEQFF.

This clonotype has a handful of counts. The rearrangement joins TRBV6-4 to TRBJ1-1, with D possibly being TRBD1 (5 bases). V was shortened by 0 bases and J by 1 base, with 12 bases between the two germline ends. This CDR3 spans 16 amino acids. Germline V lookup: CDR1 MRHNA, CDR2 SNTAGT. The CDR3 sequence is CASSDSWGQGNTEAFF. Here the CDR3 DNA reads TGTGCCAGCAGTGACTCTTGGGGTCAGGGGAACACTGAAGCTTTCTTT.

This clonotype was detected many times. V and J are TRBV29-1 and TRBJ2-1, with 9 positions matching TRBD2. The CDR3 is made up of 16 amino acids. Germline CDR1 reads SQVTM; CDR2 reads ANQGSEA. The V gene end was trimmed by 3 bases and the J gene end by 6 bases; junction bases not matched to a gene: 12. In DNA, the CDR3 is TGCAGCGTTGATCTGGCGGGAGGGCCTTTTACCAATGAGCAGTTCTTC. Translated, it gives CSVDLAGGPFTNEQFF.

This clonotype was recorded a few times. Relative to the germline gene, one junction end is altered; a read error may explain this. The genes are TRBV6-1 and TRBJ2-5; D unclear. CDR1 and CDR2 from the germline V gene are MNHNS and SASEGT. The length of the CDR3 is 13 residues. CDR3 sequence reads: CASREDPVGTQYF. The CDR3 DNA is TGTGCCAGCAGAGAAGACCCCGTCGGGACCCAGTACTTC.

This clonotype occurred many times. The chain is built from TRBV20-1 and TRBJ2-5; D not certain. The length of the CDR3 is 12 residues. In germline, CDR1 is DFQATT, CDR2 SNEGSKA (reference sequence). With 1 base removed from V and 4 bases from J, the gap between germline ends came to 7 bases. This CDR3 reads CSARVFAETQYF. The CDR3 DNA sequence: TGCAGTGCTAGAGTATTCGCAGAGACCCAGTACTTC.

This clonotype was recorded many times. The chain couples TRBV7-2 to TRBJ2-1; TRBD2 aligns across 8 bases. Trimming cost V 5 bases and J 7 bases; bases outside gene matches: 10. There are 15 residues in the CDR3. Germline assignment: CDR1 SGHTA and CDR2 FQGNSA. The CDR3 reads CASSPGGLAGNEQFF. Here the CDR3 DNA reads TGTGCCAGCAGCCCAGGCGGACTAGCTGGGAATGAGCAGTTCTTC. Supplemented by reference TRBV7-2 and TRBJ2-1, the full variable domain reads GAGVSQSPSNKVTEKGKDVELRCDPISGHTALYWYRQSLGQGLEFLIYFQGNSAPDKSGLPSDRFSAERTGGSVSTLTIQRTQQEDSAVYLCASSPGGLAGNEQFFGPGTRLTVL.

This chain uses TRBV6-5 with TRBJ2-5, with TRBD2 identical over 10 bases. In germline, CDR1 is MNHEY, CDR2 SVGAGI. The CDR3 runs to 18 residues. V lost 1 base, J lost 0 bases, and 8 bases stayed unmatched. CDR3 sequence (DNA): TGTGCCAGCAGTTACTGGGGGCTAGCGGGAGTGGACCAAGAGACCCAGTACTTC. Protein: CASSYWGLAGVDQETQYF.

This clonotype was seen repeatedly, ten times or more. The J gene is TRBJ2-2, the V gene TRBV2; D gene uncertain. V lost 3 bases to trimming and J lost 4 bases, with 12 bases between them. Germline assignment: CDR1 SNHLY and CDR2 FYNNEI. This CDR3 contains 15 residues. CDR3 DNA sequence: TGTGCCAGCAGTGAGGATCCAGTCCTCACCGGGGAGCTGTTTTTT. Translating it yields CASSEDPVLTGELFF. Full variable domain (missing parts from reference TRBV2 and TRBJ2-2): EPEVTQTPSHQVTQMGQEVILRCVPISNHLYFYWYRQILGQKVEFLVSFYNNEISEKSEIFDDQFSVERPDGSNFTLKIRSTKLEDSAMYFCASSEDPVLTGELFFGEGSRLTVL.

The chain recombines TRBV7-2 with TRBJ2-7, with 9 bases identical to TRBD2. The V gene's germline CDR1 is SGHTA and CDR2 FQGNSA. The CDR3 has 16 amino acids. V gave up 7 bases and J gave up 7 bases; unmatched junction bases: 17. The CDR3 region is CASTPGGSSGRGEQYF. DNA of the CDR3: TGTGCCAGCACCCCGGGTGGGAGTAGCGGGAGAGGGGAGCAGTACTTC.

This clonotype was observed many times. The DNA of the CDR3 is TGTGCCAGCAGTTTCGTCTCTATCTACGAGCAGTACTTC. It codes for CASSFVSIYEQYF. This chain joins TRBV27 and TRBJ2-7; D is uncertain. Per germline, CDR1 MNHEY and CDR2 SMNVEV (reference sequence). The CDR3 extends over 13 amino acids. The V gene lost 3 bases and the J gene lost 3 bases, with 9 bases spanning the gap.

This clonotype showed up many times. This sequence joins TRBV18 and TRBJ1-1; possible D gene TRBD1, 5 bases. V lost 5 bases and J 6 bases, leaving 13 bases between the germline ends. Germline assignment: CDR1 KGHSH and CDR2 LQKENI. There are 13 residues in the CDR3. The DNA of the CDR3 is TGTGCCAGCTCAACAGGAAGGAGCGCTGAAGCTTTCTTT. Translation gives CASSTGRSAEAFF.

The genes are TRBV5-1 and TRBJ2-5, with 7 positions matching TRBD1. This CDR3 is 14 amino acids long. The germline gives CDR1 SGHRS, CDR2 YFSETQ. J gave up 3 bases and V 4 bases, and 6 bases lay outside the gene matches. As DNA, the CDR3 is TGCGCCAGCAGCCCGGACAGGAGAAAAGAGACCCAGTACTTC. Protein: CASSPDRRKETQYF.

A few counts support this clonotype. The gene calls are TRBV19 and TRBJ1-5; D gene ambiguous. V dropped 8 bases and J dropped 0 bases, with 8 bases sitting between them. There are 13 residues in the CDR3. Germline assignment: CDR1 LNHDA and CDR2 SQIVND (reference sequence). CDR3 nucleotides: TGTGCCAGTCGGACGGTTAGCAATCAGCCCCAGCATTTT. It specifies CASRTVSNQPQHF.

The chain is built from TRBV19 and TRBJ2-1; 12 bases are shared with TRBD2. This CDR3 comprises 15 residues. V lost 5 bases to trimming and J lost 8 bases; unmatched junction nucleotides: 7. Germline V gene sequence: CDR1 LNHDA, CDR2 SQIVND (reference sequence). The CDR3 loop reads CASSSPGLAGYEQFF. CDR3 nucleotides: TGTGCCAGTAGTTCTCCGGGACTAGCGGGTTATGAGCAGTTCTTC. Filled out from reference TRBV19 and TRBJ2-1, the complete variable domain reads DGGITQSPKYLFRKEGQNVTLSCEQNLNHDAMYWYRQDPGQGLRLIYYSQIVNDFQKGDIAEGYSVSREKKESFPLTVTSAQKNPTAFYLCASSSPGLAGYEQFFGPGTRLTVL.

This CDR3 is CASSPGTGASYEQYF. Written as DNA, the CDR3 is TGTGCCAGTAGCCCAGGGACAGGGGCAAGCTACGAGCAGTACTTC. The chain uses TRBV19 and TRBJ2-7; 10 bases fit TRBD1. V was clipped by 6 bases and J by 3 bases; unmatched bases: 8. CDR1 is LNHDA, CDR2 SQIVND, per germline (reference sequence). This CDR3 spans 15 amino acids.

This clonotype was counted ten times or more. V usage is TRBV10-3 and J usage is TRBJ2-7; TRBD1 aligns across 9 bases. V dropped 6 bases and J dropped 6; count of bases not matched to a gene: 6. This CDR3 spans 13 amino acids. CDR1 and CDR2 from the germline V gene are ENHRY and SYGVKD. The CDR3: CAIRDRGTGEQYF. The CDR3 DNA is TGTGCCATCAGGGACAGGGGCACGGGCGAGCAGTACTTC.

This clonotype was recorded at least ten times. The V and J genes are TRBV5-8 and TRBJ1-4; TRBD1 is a possible D gene (5 bases). The V end was cut by 4 bases, the J end by 0 bases, with 10 bases between. This CDR3 region has 15 residues. Germline V gene lookup returns CDR1 SGHTS and CDR2 YDEGEE. In DNA, the CDR3 is TGTGCCAGCAGCCGCGGGACGGCAACTAATGAAAAACTGTTTTTT. This translates into CASSRGTATNEKLFF.

This clonotype was recorded many times. The CDR3 protein is CASRTPGLAETQYF. As DNA, the CDR3 is TGTGCCAGCAGGACGCCGGGACTAGCGGAGACCCAGTACTTC. The V gene is TRBV28, the J gene TRBJ2-5; 10 nucleotides match TRBD2. The CDR3 is 14 amino acids. The germline V gene has CDR1 MDHEN and CDR2 SYDVKM. The V and J ends lost 6 bases and 5 bases, in that order; junction bases with no gene match: 6.

This clonotype was counted a few times. The chain has TRBV19 and TRBJ2-1; 8 bases line up with TRBD2. The length of the CDR3 is 18 residues. Trimming took 1 base from V and 4 from J; bases not matched to a gene: 12. Germline CDR1 reads LNHDA; CDR2 reads SQIVND (reference sequence). CDR3 amino acids: CASSIALRGGMGYNEQFF. CDR3 coding DNA: TGTGCCAGTAGTATAGCCCTCCGGGGGGGAATGGGTTACAATGAGCAGTTCTTC. The variable domain in full, completed from reference TRBV19 and TRBJ2-1, reads DGGITQSPKYLFRKEGQNVTLSCEQNLNHDAMYWYRQDPGQGLRLIYYSQIVNDFQKGDIAEGYSVSREKKESFPLTVTSAQKNPTAFYLCASSIALRGGMGYNEQFFGPGTRLTVL.

This clonotype was found many times. The chain is built from TRBV20-1 and TRBJ2-2; perhaps TRBD2 as D (7 bases). V dropped 3 bases and J dropped 10 bases, with 12 bases sitting between them. The CDR3 extends over 12 amino acids. Per the germline V gene, CDR1 is DFQATT and CDR2 is SNEGSKA (reference sequence). CDR3 sequence (DNA): TGCAGTGCTAGGGGGGGGGCTCAGGAGCTGTTTTTT. This codes for CSARGGAQELFF.

On this clonotype: Likely a read error: the CDR3 ends without its conserved phenylalanine or tryptophan. The chain uses TRBV28 and TRBJ2-2; possibly TRBD1 for D (5 bases). There are 13 residues in the CDR3. Germline CDR1 and CDR2: MDHEN and SYDVKM. Trimming took 3 bases from V and 5 from J, leaving 7 bases between them. This CDR3 is CASSFSGTGELFL. CDR3 DNA: TGTGCCAGCAGTTTCTCAGGGACCGGGGAGCTGTTTCTT.

The chain links TRBV6-1 to TRBJ2-6; tentative D call: TRBD1 (6 bases). This CDR3 is built from 17 residues. In germline, CDR1 is MNHNS, CDR2 SASEGT. V lost 5 bases and J 0 bases, leaving 14 bases between the germline ends. CDR3 residues: CASSLGTRSSGANVLTF. In DNA form, the CDR3 reads TGTGCCAGCAGTCTTGGGACACGCAGCTCTGGGGCCAACGTCCTGACTTTC.

This rearrangement joins TRBV4-1 to TRBJ2-7; 9 bases are shared with TRBD2. The length of the CDR3 is 16 residues. The trim removed 4 bases at V and 3 bases at J, leaving 10 bases unmatched. Germline V gene data show CDR1 as MGHRA and CDR2 as YSYEKL. CDR3 sequence (DNA): TGCGCCAGCAGCCCCCTGCTAGCGGGGCGCCACTACGAGCAGTACTTC. Residues: CASSPLLAGRHYEQYF.

The CDR3 reads CASSESGTSGNTIYF. CDR3 DNA: TGTGCCAGCAGTGAATCAGGGACCTCTGGAAACACCATATATTTT. J is TRBJ1-3 and V is TRBV2; maybe TRBD1 (5 bases). The CDR3 contains 15 residues. V was cut by 2 bases and J by 0 bases, with 8 bases left in between. Germline CDR1 reads SNHLY; CDR2 reads FYNNEI. The whole variable domain, filled in from reference TRBV2 and TRBJ1-3, reads EPEVTQTPSHQVTQMGQEVILRCVPISNHLYFYWYRQILGQKVEFLVSFYNNEISEKSEIFDDQFSVERPDGSNFTLKIRSTKLEDSAMYFCASSESGTSGNTIYFGEGSWLTVV.

This chain links TRBV5-1 with TRBJ2-3, with unresolved D. The CDR3 spans 14 residues. V shed 5 bases and J shed 0 bases, with 10 bases lying between them. Germline lookup yields CDR1 SGHRS and CDR2 YFSETQ. Written as DNA, the CDR3 is TGCGCCAGCAGAACCGATCCTAGCACAGATACGCAGTATTTT. It encodes CASRTDPSTDTQYF.